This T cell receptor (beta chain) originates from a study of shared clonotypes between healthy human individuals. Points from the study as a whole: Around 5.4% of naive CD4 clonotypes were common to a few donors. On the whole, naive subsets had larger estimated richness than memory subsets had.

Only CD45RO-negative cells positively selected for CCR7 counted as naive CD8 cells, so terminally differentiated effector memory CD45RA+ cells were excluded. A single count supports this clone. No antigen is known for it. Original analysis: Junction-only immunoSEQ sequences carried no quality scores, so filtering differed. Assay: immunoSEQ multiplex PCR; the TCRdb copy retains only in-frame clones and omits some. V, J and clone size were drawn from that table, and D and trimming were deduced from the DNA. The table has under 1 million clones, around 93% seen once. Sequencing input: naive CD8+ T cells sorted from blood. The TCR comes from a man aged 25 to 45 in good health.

This CDR3 reads CSVPSGDRADTQYF. The CDR3 region has the DNA TGCAGCGTTCCTAGCGGTGATCGGGCAGATACGCAGTATTTT. The V call is TRBV29-1, the J call TRBJ2-3; 7 positions match TRBD2. The germline V gene has CDR1 SQVTM and CDR2 ANQGSEA. This CDR3 spans 14 amino acids. V trimming: 5 bases; J trimming: 4 bases; junction bases outside the gene matches: 9.